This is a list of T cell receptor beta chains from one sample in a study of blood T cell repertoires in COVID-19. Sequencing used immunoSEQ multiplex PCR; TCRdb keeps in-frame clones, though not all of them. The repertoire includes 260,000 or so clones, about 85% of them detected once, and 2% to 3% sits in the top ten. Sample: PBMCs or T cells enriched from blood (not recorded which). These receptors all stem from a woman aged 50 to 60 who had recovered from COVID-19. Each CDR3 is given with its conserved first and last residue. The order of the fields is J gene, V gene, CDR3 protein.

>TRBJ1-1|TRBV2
CASWNQGSNTEAFF
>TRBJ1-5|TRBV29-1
CSVSRAINQPQHF
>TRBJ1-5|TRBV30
CAWSRGFISNQPQHF
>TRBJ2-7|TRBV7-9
CASSTRDTFHEQYF
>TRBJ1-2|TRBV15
CATSREGDLVGSYTF
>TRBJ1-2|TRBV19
CASSVGQGTYGYTF
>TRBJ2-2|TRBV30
CAWNTGTGNTGELFF
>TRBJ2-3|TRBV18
CASSLRDRSTDTQYF
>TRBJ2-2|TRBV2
CASAITGFAGELFF
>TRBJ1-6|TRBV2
CASSWDRVNSPLHF
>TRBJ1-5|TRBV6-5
CASRYTGGSNQPQHF
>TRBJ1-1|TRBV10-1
CASSEFSGRGEAFF
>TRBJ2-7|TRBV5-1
CVSRRPEGSYEQYF
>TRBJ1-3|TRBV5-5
CASSLWSVSGNTIYF
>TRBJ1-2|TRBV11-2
CASSLAPLGEATYGYTF
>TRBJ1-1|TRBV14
CASSQERGGNSNTEAFF
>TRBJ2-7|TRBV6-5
CATATGAYEQYF
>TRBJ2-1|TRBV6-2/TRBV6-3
CASSPQGMVWYNEQFF
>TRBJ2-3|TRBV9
CASSVAGDPHTDTQYF
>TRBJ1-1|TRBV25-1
CASLDGSSETEAFF
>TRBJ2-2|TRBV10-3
CAISESSGTGGTGELFF
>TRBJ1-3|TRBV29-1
CSVQANSGNTIYF
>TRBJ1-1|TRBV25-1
CASSDGATEAFF
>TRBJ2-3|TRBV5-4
CASGQGGAPNGDTQYF
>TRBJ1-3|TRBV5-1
CASSLVLGRGSGNTIYF
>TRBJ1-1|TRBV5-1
CASSLGGSLGTEAFF
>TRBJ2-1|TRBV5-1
CASSLVGSFDEQFF
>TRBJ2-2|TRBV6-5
CASSPGQGFAGELFF
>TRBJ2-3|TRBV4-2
CASSQDGRFEDTQYF
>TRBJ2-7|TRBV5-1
CASSWASGRAYEQYF
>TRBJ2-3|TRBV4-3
CASSQEQGADTQYF
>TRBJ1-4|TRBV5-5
CASSPDRVRDEKLFF
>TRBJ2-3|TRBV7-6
CASSPSTDTQYF
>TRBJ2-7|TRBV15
CATSPWDSSSYEQYF
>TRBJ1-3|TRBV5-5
CASSFQGEDTIYF
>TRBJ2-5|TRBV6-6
CASSREARETQYF
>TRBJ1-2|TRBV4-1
CASSQGGQPRYGYTF
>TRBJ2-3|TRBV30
CAWSGLAGVLDTQYF
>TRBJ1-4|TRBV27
CASSPRSTNEKLFF
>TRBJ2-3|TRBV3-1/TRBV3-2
CASSHHREDTQYF
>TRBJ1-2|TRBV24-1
CATSGNRDRGYTF
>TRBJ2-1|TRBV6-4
CASSETSGSYNEQFF
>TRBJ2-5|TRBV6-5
CATKAGRAETQYF
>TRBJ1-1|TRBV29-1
CSVSPILVTEAFF
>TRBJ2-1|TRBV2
CASIEGLAGGPNYNEQFF
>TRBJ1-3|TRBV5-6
CASSLTGGAGNTIYF
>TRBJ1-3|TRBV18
CASSPPTETGNTIYF
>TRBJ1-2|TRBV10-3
CAISEGLNYGYTF
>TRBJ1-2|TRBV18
CASSRGDRGEGYTF
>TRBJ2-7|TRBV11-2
CASSPRAMGQTYEQYF
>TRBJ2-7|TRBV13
CASSLVSETGVSYEQYF
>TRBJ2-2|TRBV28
CASYTLVGELFF
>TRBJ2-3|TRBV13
CASSLVGAGDSTDTQYF
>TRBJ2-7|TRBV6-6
CASSSVGQTAPYEQYF
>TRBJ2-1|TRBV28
CASSYNRDYSYNEQFF